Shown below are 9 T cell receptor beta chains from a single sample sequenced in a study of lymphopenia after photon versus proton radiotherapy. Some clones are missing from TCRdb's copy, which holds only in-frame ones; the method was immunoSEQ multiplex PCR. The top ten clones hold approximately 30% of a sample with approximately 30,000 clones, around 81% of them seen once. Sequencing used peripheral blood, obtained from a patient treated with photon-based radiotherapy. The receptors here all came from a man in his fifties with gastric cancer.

This chain's CDR3 is CASSQVTRNTGELFF. The CDR3 DNA reads TGTGCCAGCTCACAGGTGACTAGAAACACCGGGGAGCTGTTTTTT. The rearrangement links TRBV18 to TRBJ2-2, with a possible D match to TRBD2 (6 bases). The CDR3 consists of 15 residues. Germline CDR1 and CDR2: KGHSH and LQKENI. V gave up 4 bases and J gave up 2 bases, with 11 bases separating them.

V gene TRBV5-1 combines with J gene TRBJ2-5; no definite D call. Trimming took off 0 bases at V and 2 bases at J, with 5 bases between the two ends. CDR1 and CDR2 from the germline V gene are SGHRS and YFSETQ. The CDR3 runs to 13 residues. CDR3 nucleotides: TGCGCCAGCAGCTTGGAACATCAAGAGACCCAGTACTTC. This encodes CASSLEHQETQYF. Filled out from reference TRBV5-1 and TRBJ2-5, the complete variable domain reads KAGVTQTPRYLIKTRGQQVTLSCSPISGHRSVSWYQQTPGQGLQFLFEYFSETQRNKGNFPGRFSGRQFSNSRSEMNVSTLELGDSALYLCASSLEHQETQYFGPGTRLLVL.

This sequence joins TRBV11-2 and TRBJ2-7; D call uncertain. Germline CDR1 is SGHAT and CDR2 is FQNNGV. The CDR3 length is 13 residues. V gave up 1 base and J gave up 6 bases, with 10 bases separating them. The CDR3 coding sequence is TGTGCCAGCAGCTTAGGGGTCCCCCGCGAGCAGTACTTC. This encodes CASSLGVPREQYF.

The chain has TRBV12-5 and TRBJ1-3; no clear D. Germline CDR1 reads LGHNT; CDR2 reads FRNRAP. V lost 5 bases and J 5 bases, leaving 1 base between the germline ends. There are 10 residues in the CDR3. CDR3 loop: CASGRNTIYF. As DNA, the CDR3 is TGTGCTAGTGGTAGAAACACCATATATTTT.

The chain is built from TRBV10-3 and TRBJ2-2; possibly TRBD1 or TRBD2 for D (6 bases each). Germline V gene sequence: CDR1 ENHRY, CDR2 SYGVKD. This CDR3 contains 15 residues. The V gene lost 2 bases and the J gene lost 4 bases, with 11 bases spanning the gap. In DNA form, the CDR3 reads TGTGCCATCAGTGAGCGGGGGCCACCCACCGGGGAGCTGTTTTTT. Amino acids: CAISERGPPTGELFF.

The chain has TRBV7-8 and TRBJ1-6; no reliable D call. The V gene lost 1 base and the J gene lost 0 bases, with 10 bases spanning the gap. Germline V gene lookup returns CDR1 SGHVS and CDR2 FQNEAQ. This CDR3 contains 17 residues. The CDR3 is CASSLVVRSSYNSPLHF. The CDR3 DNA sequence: TGTGCCAGCAGCTTAGTGGTTAGGAGCTCCTATAATTCACCCCTCCACTTT.

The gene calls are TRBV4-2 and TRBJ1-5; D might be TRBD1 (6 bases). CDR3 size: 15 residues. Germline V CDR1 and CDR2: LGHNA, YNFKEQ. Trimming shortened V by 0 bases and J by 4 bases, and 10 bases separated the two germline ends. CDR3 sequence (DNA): TGTGCCAGCAGCCAAGAGGGGGCGCTTAATCAGCCCCAGCATTTT. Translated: CASSQEGALNQPQHF.

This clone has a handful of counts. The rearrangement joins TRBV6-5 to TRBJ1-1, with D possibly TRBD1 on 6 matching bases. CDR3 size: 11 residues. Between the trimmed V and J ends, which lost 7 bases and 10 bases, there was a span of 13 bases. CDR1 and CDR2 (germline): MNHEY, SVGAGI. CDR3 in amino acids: CASKGQTIAFF. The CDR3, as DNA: TGTGCCAGCAAAGGACAGACGATAGCTTTCTTT.

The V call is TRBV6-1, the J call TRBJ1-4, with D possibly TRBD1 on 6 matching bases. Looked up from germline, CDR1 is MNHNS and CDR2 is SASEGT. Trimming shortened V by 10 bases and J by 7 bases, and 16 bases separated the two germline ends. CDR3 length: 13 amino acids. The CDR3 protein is CAIRDILGEKLFF. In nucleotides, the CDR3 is TGTGCCATTAGGGACATTCTGGGTGAAAAACTGTTTTTT.